This T cell receptor beta chain derives from a study of cytomegalovirus exposure and HLA in healthy donors. Notes on the study in general: Published work reported that the classifier diagnosed cytomegalovirus status with high specificity and sensitivity. CMV antigen specificity was confirmed in vitro for a few CMV-associated chains. HLA restriction was apparent for most CMV-associated TCR beta chains in a later analysis.

About this clone itself: No antigen is known for it.

There are 14 residues in the CDR3. Germline V CDR1 and CDR2: SGHRS, YFSETQ. Trimming cost V 7 bases and J 3 bases, with 16 bases left between them. Those who donated were healthy bone marrow donors. Use of 60 Vbeta and 13 Jbeta primers characterized the PCR. Repertoires were generated with immunoSEQ multiplex PCR, while TCRdb's copy carries only in-frame clones and drops some. The sample contains some 130,000 clones, around four fifths of which appear only once. Sequencing was done on a sample of PBMCs. The TCR was taken from a male donor in good health and CMV-seronegative. The rearrangement joins TRBV5-1 to TRBJ2-5, with a possible D match to TRBD2 (5 bases). Here the CDR3 DNA reads TGCGCCAGCGGGCGGGTAACGTCGGAAGAGACCCAGTACTTC. Its protein product is CASGRVTSEETQYF.